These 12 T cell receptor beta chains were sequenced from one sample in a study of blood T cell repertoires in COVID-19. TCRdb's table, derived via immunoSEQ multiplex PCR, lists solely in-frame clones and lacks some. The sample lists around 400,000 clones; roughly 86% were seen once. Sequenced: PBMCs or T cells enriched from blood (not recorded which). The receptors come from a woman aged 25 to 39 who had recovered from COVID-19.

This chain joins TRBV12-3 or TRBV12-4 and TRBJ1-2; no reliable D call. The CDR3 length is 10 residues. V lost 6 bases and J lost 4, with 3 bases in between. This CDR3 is CASSGYGYTF. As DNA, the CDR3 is TGTGCCAGCAGCGGCTATGGCTACACCTTC.

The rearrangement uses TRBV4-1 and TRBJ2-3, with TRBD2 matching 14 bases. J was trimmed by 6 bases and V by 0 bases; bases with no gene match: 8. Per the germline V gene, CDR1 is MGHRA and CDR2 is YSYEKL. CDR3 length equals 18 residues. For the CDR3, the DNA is TGCGCCAGCAGCCAAGATGGTAAGGGACTAGCGGGAGTGGATACGCAGTATTTT. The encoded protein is CASSQDGKGLAGVDTQYF.

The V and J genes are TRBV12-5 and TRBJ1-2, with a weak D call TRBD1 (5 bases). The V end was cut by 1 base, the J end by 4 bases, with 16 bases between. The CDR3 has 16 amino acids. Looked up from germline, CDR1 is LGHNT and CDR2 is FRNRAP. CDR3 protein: CASGLDIQEASYGYTF. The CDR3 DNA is TGTGCTAGTGGTTTGGATATACAGGAAGCCAGCTATGGCTACACCTTC.

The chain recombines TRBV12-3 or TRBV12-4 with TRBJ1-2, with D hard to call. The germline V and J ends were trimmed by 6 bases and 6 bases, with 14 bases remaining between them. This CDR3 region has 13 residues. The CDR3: CASSIQEENGYTF. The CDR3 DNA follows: TGTGCCAGCAGCATCCAAGAAGAGAATGGCTACACCTTC.

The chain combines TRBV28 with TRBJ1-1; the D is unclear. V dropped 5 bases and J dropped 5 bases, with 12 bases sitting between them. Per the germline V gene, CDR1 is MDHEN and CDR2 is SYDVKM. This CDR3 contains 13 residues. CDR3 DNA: TGTGCCAGCAGTGCCCATCGAGGAACTGAAGCTTTCTTT. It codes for CASSAHRGTEAFF.

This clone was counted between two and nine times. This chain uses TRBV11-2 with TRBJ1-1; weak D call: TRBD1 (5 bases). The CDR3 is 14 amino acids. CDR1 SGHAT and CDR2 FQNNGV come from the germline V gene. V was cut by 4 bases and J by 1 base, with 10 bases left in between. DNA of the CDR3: TGTGCCAGCAGCTACGACAGAGCGAACACTGAAGCTTTCTTT. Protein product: CASSYDRANTEAFF. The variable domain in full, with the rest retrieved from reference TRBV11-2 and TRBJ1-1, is EAGVAQSPRYKIIEKRQSVAFWCNPISGHATLYWYQQILGQGPKLLIQFQNNGVVDDSQLPKDRFSAERLKGVDSTLKIQPAKLEDSAVYLCASSYDRANTEAFFGQGTRLTVV.

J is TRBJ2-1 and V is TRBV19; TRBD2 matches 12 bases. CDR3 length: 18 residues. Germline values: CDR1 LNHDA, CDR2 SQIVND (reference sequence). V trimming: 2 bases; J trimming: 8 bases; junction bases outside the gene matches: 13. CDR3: CASSISPTSGRRSDEQFF. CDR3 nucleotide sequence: TGTGCCAGTAGTATATCCCCGACTAGCGGGAGACGGAGCGATGAGCAGTTCTTC.

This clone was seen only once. CDR3 nucleotide sequence: TGTGCCTACGATTTGACGGGGGGGAACACTGAAGCTTTCTTT. It yields the protein CAYDLTGGNTEAFF. The chain recombines TRBV30 with TRBJ1-1, with D possibly TRBD1 on 5 matching bases. Germline CDR1 is GTSNPN and CDR2 is SVGIG (reference sequence). The CDR3 runs 14 residues. Trimming shortened V by 7 bases and J by 1 base, and 16 bases separated the two germline ends.

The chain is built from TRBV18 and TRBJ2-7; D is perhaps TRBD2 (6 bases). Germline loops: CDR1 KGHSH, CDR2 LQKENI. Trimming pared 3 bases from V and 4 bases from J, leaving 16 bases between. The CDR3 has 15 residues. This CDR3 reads CASSPEGPRKYEQYF. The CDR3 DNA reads TGTGCCAGCTCACCGGAGGGCCCTAGGAAGTACGAGCAGTACTTC. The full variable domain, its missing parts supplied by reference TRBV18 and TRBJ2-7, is NAGVMQNPRHLVRRRGQEARLRCSPMKGHSHVYWYRQLPEEGLKFMVYLQKENIIDESGMPKERFSAEFPKEGPSILRIQQVVRGDSAAYFCASSPEGPRKYEQYFGPGTRLTVT.

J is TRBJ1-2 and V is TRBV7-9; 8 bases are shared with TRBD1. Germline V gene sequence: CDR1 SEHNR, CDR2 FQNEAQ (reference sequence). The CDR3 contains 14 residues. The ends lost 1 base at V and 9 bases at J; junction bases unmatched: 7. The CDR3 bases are TGTGCCAGCAGCTTAGACGACAGGGGAGTTCGCTACACCTTC. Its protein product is CASSLDDRGVRYTF. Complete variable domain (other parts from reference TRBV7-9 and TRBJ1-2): DTGVSQNPRHKITKRGQNVTFRCDPISEHNRLYWYRQTLGQGPEFLTYFQNEAQLEKSRLLSDRFSAERPKGSFSTLEIQRTEQGDSAMYLCASSLDDRGVRYTFGSGTRLTVV.

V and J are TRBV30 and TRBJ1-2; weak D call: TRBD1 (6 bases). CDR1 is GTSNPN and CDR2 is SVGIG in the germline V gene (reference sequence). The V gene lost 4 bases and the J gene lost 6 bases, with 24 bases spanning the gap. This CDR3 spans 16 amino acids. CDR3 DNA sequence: TGTGCCTGGACCCGAGGGGGGGGGCGCGTCTTTGATGGCTACACCTTC. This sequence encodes CAWTRGGGRVFDGYTF. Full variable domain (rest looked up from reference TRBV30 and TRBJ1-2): SQTIHQWPATLVQPVGSPLSLECTVEGTSNPNLYWYRQAAGRGLQLLFYSVGIGQISSEVPQNLSASRPQDRQFILSSKKLLLSDSGFYLCAWTRGGGRVFDGYTFGSGTRLTVV.

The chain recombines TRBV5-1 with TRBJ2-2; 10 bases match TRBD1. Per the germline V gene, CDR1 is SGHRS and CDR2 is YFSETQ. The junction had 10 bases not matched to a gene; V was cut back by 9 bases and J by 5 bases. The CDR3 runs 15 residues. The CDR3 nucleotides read TGCGCCACCATGTATGGGACAGGGGTGACCGGGGAGCTGTTTTTT. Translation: CATMYGTGVTGELFF.